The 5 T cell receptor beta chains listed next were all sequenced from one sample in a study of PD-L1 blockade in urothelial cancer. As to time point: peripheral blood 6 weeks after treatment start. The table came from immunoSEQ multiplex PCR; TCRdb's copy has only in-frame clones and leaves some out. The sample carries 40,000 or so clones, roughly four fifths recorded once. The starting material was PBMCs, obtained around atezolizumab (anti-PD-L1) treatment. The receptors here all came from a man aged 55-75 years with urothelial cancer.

CDR3 sequence: CASSLGRSIQYF. In DNA, the CDR3 is TGTGCCAGCAGCTTAGGGAGAAGCATTCAGTACTTC. V and J are TRBV7-9 and TRBJ2-4; D is undetermined. CDR3 size: 12 residues. V gave up 1 base and J gave up 9 bases, with 7 bases separating them. Looked up from germline, CDR1 is SEHNR and CDR2 is FQNEAQ (reference sequence). Drawing the rest from reference TRBV7-9 and TRBJ2-4, the complete variable domain is DTGVSQNPRHKITKRGQNVTFRCDPISEHNRLYWYRQTLGQGPEFLTYFQNEAQLEKSRLLSDRFSAERPKGSFSTLEIQRTEQGDSAMYLCASSLGRSIQYFGAGTRLSVL.

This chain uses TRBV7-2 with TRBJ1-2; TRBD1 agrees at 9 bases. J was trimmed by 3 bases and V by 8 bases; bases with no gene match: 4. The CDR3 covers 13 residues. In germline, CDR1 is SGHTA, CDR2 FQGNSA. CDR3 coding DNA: TGTGCCAGCGGACAGGGGTTAGACTATGGCTACACCTTC. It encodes CASGQGLDYGYTF.

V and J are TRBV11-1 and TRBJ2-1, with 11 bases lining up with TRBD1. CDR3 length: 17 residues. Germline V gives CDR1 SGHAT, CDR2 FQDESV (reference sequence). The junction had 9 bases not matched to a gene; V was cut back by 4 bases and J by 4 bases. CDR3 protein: CASSSGTGGRGYNEQFF. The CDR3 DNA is TGTGCCAGCAGCTCCGGGACAGGGGGGAGGGGATACAATGAGCAGTTCTTC.

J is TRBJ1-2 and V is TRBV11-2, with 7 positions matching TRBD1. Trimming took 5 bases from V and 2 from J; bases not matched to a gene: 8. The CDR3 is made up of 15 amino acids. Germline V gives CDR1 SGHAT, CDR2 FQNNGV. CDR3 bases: TGTGCCAGCAGCCCCCGAGGGACAGCAAACTATGGCTACACCTTC. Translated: CASSPRGTANYGYTF.

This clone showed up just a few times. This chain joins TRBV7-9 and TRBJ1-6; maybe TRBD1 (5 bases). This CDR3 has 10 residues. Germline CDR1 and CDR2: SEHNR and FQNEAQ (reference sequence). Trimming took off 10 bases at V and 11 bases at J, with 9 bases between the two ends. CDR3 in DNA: TGTGCCACGGGGGAGACACCCCTCCACTTT. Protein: CATGETPLHF.